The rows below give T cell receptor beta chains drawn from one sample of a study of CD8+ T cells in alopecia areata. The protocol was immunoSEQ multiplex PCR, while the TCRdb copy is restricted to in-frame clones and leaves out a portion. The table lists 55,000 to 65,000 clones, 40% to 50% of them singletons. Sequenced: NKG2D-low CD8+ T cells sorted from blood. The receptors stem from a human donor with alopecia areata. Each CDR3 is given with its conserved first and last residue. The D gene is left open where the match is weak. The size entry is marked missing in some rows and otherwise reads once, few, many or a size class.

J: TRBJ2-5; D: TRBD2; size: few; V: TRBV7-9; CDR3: CASSLLAGQETQYF; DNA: TGTGCCAGCAGCTTGCTAGCGGGACAAGAGACCCAGTACTTC
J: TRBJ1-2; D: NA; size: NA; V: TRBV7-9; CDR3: CASSPWAGALSGDGYTF; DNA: TGTGCCAGCAGCCCCTGGGCGGGGGCCCTTTCTGGGGACGGCTACACCTTC
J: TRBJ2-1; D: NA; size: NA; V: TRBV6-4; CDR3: CASSDGPNNEQFF; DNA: TGTGCCAGCAGTGACGGGCCGAACAATGAGCAGTTCTTC
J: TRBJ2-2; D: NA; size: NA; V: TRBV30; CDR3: CAWSRGTGELFF; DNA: TGTGCCTGGAGTAGAGGGACCGGGGAGCTGTTTTTT
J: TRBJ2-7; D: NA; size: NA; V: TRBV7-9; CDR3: CASIGRDEPYEQYF; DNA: TGTGCCAGCATCGGACGGGACGAGCCCTACGAGCAGTACTTC
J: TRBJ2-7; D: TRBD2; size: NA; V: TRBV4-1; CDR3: CASSQDLAGYYEQYF; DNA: TGCGCCAGCAGCCAAGATCTAGCGGGGTACTACGAGCAGTACTTC
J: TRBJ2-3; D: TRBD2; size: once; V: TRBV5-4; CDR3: CASRGAGGGPDTQYF; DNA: TGTGCCAGCAGGGGAGCGGGAGGGGGCCCAGATACGCAGTATTTT
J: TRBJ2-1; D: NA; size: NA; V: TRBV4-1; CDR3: CASSPDPGTEGLYNEQFF; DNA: TGCGCCAGCAGCCCGGACCCTGGGACCGAGGGGCTTTACAATGAGCAGTTCTTC
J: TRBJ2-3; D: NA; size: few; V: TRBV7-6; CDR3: CASSPTSGAWDTQYF; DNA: TGTGCCAGCAGCCCAACTTCGGGGGCCTGGGATACGCAGTATTTT
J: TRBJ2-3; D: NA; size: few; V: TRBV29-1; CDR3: CSVPPDTQYF; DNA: TGCAGCGTTCCCCCAGATACGCAGTATTTT
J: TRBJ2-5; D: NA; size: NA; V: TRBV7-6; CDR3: CASSLEGRGETQYF; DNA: TGTGCCAGCAGCTTAGAGGGCCGGGGAGAGACCCAGTACTTC
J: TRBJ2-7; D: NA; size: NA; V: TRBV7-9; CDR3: CASRTSGSYEQYF; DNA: TGTGCCAGCAGAACAAGCGGTTCCTACGAGCAGTACTTC
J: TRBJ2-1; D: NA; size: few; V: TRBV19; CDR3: CASSPPGSSYNEQFF; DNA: TGTGCCAGTAGTCCGCCAGGCAGCTCCTACAATGAGCAGTTCTTC
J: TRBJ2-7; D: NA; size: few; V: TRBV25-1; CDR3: CASSALTDGYEQYF; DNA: TGTGCCAGCAGTGCCTTGACGGACGGCTACGAGCAGTACTTC
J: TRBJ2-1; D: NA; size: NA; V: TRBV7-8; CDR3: CASSFLAPDSLNEQFF; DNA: TGTGCCAGCAGCTTTCTGGCCCCGGACAGCCTTAATGAGCAGTTCTTC
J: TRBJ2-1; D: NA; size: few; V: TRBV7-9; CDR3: CASSLVLGGGEQFF; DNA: TGTGCCAGCAGCTTAGTTTTGGGGGGCGGTGAGCAGTTCTTC
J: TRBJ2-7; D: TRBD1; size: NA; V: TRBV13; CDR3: CASSPPGQDYEQYF; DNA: TGTGCCAGCAGTCCACCGGGACAGGACTACGAGCAGTACTTC
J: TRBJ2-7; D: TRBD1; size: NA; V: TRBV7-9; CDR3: CASSLGTGAWEQYF; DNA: TGTGCCAGCAGCTTAGGGACAGGGGCTTGGGAGCAGTACTTC
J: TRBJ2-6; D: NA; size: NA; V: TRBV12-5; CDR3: CASGLNTGTGANVLTF; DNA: TGTGCTAGTGGTTTGAATACAGGGACCGGGGCCAACGTCCTGACTTTC
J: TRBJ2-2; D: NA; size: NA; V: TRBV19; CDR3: CASSASLSPGELFF; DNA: TGTGCCAGTAGTGCCTCCCTGTCCCCCGGGGAGCTGTTTTTT
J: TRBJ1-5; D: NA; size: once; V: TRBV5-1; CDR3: CASSLGVKGTQPQHF; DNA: TGCGCCAGCAGCTTGGGTGTAAAAGGGACTCAGCCCCAGCATTTT
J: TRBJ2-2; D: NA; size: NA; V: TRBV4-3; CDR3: CASSQDRYRNTGELFF; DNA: TGCGCCAGCAGCCAAGACAGATATAGAAACACCGGGGAGCTGTTTTTT